The entry that follows covers one TCR beta chain sequence. The clone's antigen remains unknown. No much larger clone exists at a distance of one base, and base qualities are not known. Receptor amplification or capture employed the immunoSEQ multiplex PCR assay. The table was pulled from immuneACCESS by TCRdb, which kept in-frame rearrangements only. Such tables lose some clones; where checked, under half of the loss comes from unresolved V genes, and the rest has no known cause. The sample table contains 130,000 or so clones; only one count was recorded for approximately 87% of them. The ten top clones hold 12% of the sample. The record originates from a study of control samples from healthy donors and cancer patients (dated by TCRdb to 2020 to 2022). The germline V gene yields SGHRS for CDR1 and YFSETQ for CDR2. Inclusive of the bounding cysteine and phenylalanine, the CDR3 is 13 residues long. The DNA shown is the 39-base CDR3, in frame from base 1. Trimming costs V 2 bases and J 4 bases, and their ends lie 7 bases apart.

The sequence joins TRBV5-1 to TRBJ2-1; the D gene is possibly TRBD2, with 5 bases matching. The TCR sequence derives from a man aged 25-40 years in good health. The sample was blood. The CDR3 sequence is CASSFGEYNEQFF. The sequence in DNA is TGCGCCAGCAGCTTCGGGGAATACAATGAGCAGTTCTTC.